This T cell receptor beta chain is from a study of CD8 T cells in Susac syndrome (dated by TCRdb to between 2019 and 2020). Notes on the research overall: Whether CD8+ T cell activation and differentiation in Susac syndrome was antigen driven was tested using repertoire sequencing. Here is what the overall study found, with its caveats: The TCR sequencing and HLA analysis was acknowledged to have included a relatively small number of individuals.

With respect to this clonotype: No antigen is known for it. No qualities accompany the bases; no much larger clone lies one base away.

RNA was extracted with the RNeasy kit and 0.5 to 1 ug was reverse transcribed using random hexamers. TCR beta CDR3 regions were amplified with the immunoSEQ multiplex PCR assay covering 54 Vbeta and 13 Jbeta segments. PCR amplification bias was corrected by using a synthetic template baseline for primer optimization and computational correction. Per the authors' processing: Only productive sequences were kept, with reads annotated to V, D and J genes according to IMGT and analyzed in immunoSEQ Analyzer. Clonality was computed as one minus Shannon entropy normalized by log2 of the number of productive unique sequences. For each patient and control, public and private clones were evaluated among the 100 most prevalent clones. A clone was defined as Susac-specific if it was absent from the healthy and MS cohorts, from roughly 980 published viral clones and from other ImmuneACCESS disease sequences. TCRdb reworked the public reads: Q25 trimming with fastp, MiXCR clone assembly, productive beta chains retained. Identical CDR3 proteins give one entry, which carries the most common genes and DNA. V and J calls and clone size were set by TCRdb, not the authors. The table for this sample lists 120,000 to 150,000 distinct CDR3 sequences; less than 95% of them were counted only once. Together, the top ten hold approximately 0.08% of the sample.

High-throughput TCR beta sequencing profiled peripheral blood CD8+ and CD4+ T cells from healthy donors, Susac syndrome patients and multiple sclerosis patients. Healthy donors were age- and sex-matched controls. CD8+ TEMRA cells were enriched by FACS, while bulk CD8+ and CD4+ T cells were purified by magnetic negative isolation. Blood was collected in EDTA tubes and processed within 24 hours, with PBMCs isolated through density gradient centrifugation. PBMCs destined for TCR sequencing were cryopreserved in liquid nitrogen and later thawed in a 37 °C water bath. A purity of at least 90% was achieved for sorted or isolated CD4+, CD8+ and CD8+ TEMRA cells. The CDR3 has 16 amino acids, counting the end cysteine and phenylalanine. The entry retains the CDR3 DNA only, 48 bases that are in frame from base 1. In the germline V gene (reference sequence), CDR1 corresponds to SEHNR and CDR2 to FQNEAQ. Compared with germline, V lacks 6 bases and J lacks 6 bases; bases without a gene match: 11.

Sequenced: CD4+ T cells from PBMCs. The clonotype comes from a human donor in good health. The sequence joins TRBV7-9 to TRBJ2-2, with 9 middle bases fitting TRBD1. Here the CDR3 is given as CASRSTGGVTAGELFF. The nucleotides are TGTGCCAGCAGGTCGACAGGGGGTGTAACCGCCGGGGAGCTGTTTTTT.